The rows below give T cell receptor beta chains drawn from one sample of a study of monozygotic twins with inflammatory bowel disease. With the 5' RACE reads reprocessed, TCRdb shows one record per CDR3 protein and no DNA. This repertoire includes around 150,000 distinct CDR3 sequences. Sequenced: blood. Receptors originate from a human donor with ulcerative colitis or Crohn's disease, or a healthy co-twin of an affected twin (not recorded which). Each CDR3 is given with its conserved first and last residue.

J gene: TRBJ2-1; V gene: TRBV5-6; CDR3 protein: CASSFLDRVYNEQFF
J gene: TRBJ2-5; V gene: TRBV7-8; CDR3 protein: CASSPLRLQETQYF
J gene: TRBJ1-1; V gene: TRBV19; CDR3 protein: CASRTTGGPAFF
J gene: TRBJ1-6; V gene: TRBV20-1; CDR3 protein: CSAATSGGSPLHF
J gene: TRBJ1-1; V gene: TRBV5-1; CDR3 protein: CASSSTDGVNTEAFF
J gene: TRBJ2-1; V gene: TRBV5-1; CDR3 protein: CASSLGISGSYNEQFF
J gene: TRBJ1-1; V gene: TRBV7-8; CDR3 protein: CASSPNNGGRTEAFF
J gene: TRBJ1-5; V gene: TRBV20-1; CDR3 protein: CSAAWGDQPQHF
J gene: TRBJ2-3; V gene: TRBV4-3; CDR3 protein: CASSQQQGFSDTQYF
J gene: TRBJ1-4; V gene: TRBV9; CDR3 protein: CASSPTGVGEKLFF
J gene: TRBJ2-6; V gene: TRBV12-3/TRBV12-4; CDR3 protein: CASTQGLTVHSGANVLTF
J gene: TRBJ2-7; V gene: TRBV19; CDR3 protein: CASSSSGGVYEQYF
J gene: TRBJ1-2; V gene: TRBV2; CDR3 protein: CASSGGTAYGYTF
J gene: TRBJ2-3; V gene: TRBV29-1; CDR3 protein: CSVEAGLGREGQADTQYF
J gene: TRBJ1-2; V gene: TRBV11-2; CDR3 protein: CASSLAPGLGYYGYTF